This TCR beta chain came from a study of blood T cell repertoires in COVID-19. Study as a whole: Acute-phase and convalescent COVID-19 samples originated in the United States, Italy and Spain. Sources were T cells, B-cell-depleted T cells, or PBMCs; the material itself was cDNA or gDNA.

The ends lost 2 bases at V and 1 base at J; junction bases unmatched: 3. The germline V gene has CDR1 KGHDR and CDR2 SFDVKD. The length of the CDR3 is 15 residues. In the authors' workflow: Estimates of nucleated cell counts were drawn from the amplification of reference gene primers. Profiling relied on immunoSEQ multiplex PCR, and the TCRdb table lists in-frame clones only, not all of them. That table gives V, J and clone size, and the DNA gave D and trimming. The repertoire has 100,000 to 150,000 clones, around 88% of them found once; the top ten carry about 5%. The J gene is TRBJ1-1, the V gene TRBV24-1; 7 bases map to TRBD1. The sample taken for sequencing was peripheral blood. This clonotype was obtained from a human donor in a cohort sampled during active COVID-19. This CDR3 is CATSDSRQGNTEAFF. Here the CDR3 DNA reads TGTGCCACCAGTGATTCTCGACAGGGGAACACTGAAGCTTTCTTT.